This is a list of T cell receptor beta chains from one sample in a study of CD8+ T cells in alopecia areata. Only in-frame clones appear in the TCRdb table, and some are missing; sequencing was by immunoSEQ multiplex PCR. The table includes 60,000 to 70,000 clones, around 49% detected once. The sample consisted of CD8+ T cells sorted from blood, taken at week 0. Receptors were obtained from a human donor with alopecia areata. Both conserved end residues are part of each CDR3. Fields, in order: D gene, J gene, V gene, clone size, CDR3 length, CDR3 DNA, CDR3 protein. D genes are given only for firm matches. The size entry is marked missing in some rows and otherwise reads once, few, many or a size class.

D gene: TRBD2
J gene: TRBJ2-7
V gene: TRBV9
clone size: many
CDR3 length: 15
CDR3 DNA: TGTGCCAGCAGCGTAGCAGCGGGAGCCGCCTACGAGCAGTACTTC
CDR3 protein: CASSVAAGAAYEQYF

D gene: TRBD1
J gene: TRBJ2-3
V gene: TRBV27
clone size: NA
CDR3 length: 15
CDR3 DNA: TGTGCCAGCAGGGGACAGGGGGCCAGCACAGATACGCAGTATTTT
CDR3 protein: CASRGQGASTDTQYF

D gene: NA
J gene: TRBJ2-7
V gene: TRBV29-1
clone size: NA
CDR3 length: 13
CDR3 DNA: TGCAGCGTTGAGGGGGTCAGGGGTTACGAGCAGTACTTC
CDR3 protein: CSVEGVRGYEQYF

D gene: NA
J gene: TRBJ2-1
V gene: TRBV2
clone size: NA
CDR3 length: 14
CDR3 DNA: TGTGCCAGCAGTCGTCCGGGACTCTACAATGAGCAGTTCTTC
CDR3 protein: CASSRPGLYNEQFF

D gene: NA
J gene: TRBJ1-2
V gene: TRBV27
clone size: NA
CDR3 length: 14
CDR3 DNA: TGTGCCAGCAGTTTAAGGGCAGGGAACTATGGCTACACCTTC
CDR3 protein: CASSLRAGNYGYTF

D gene: TRBD2
J gene: TRBJ2-1
V gene: TRBV29-1
clone size: few
CDR3 length: 14
CDR3 DNA: TGCAGCGTAGACCTAGCGGGAGCTGGCGATGAGCAGTTCTTC
CDR3 protein: CSVDLAGAGDEQFF

D gene: TRBD1
J gene: TRBJ1-5
V gene: TRBV27
clone size: few
CDR3 length: 15
CDR3 DNA: TGTGCCAGCAGTTTGACAGGGGGACCGTATCAGCCCCAGCATTTT
CDR3 protein: CASSLTGGPYQPQHF

D gene: NA
J gene: TRBJ2-1
V gene: TRBV7-9
clone size: NA
CDR3 length: 11
CDR3 DNA: TGTGCCAGCAGTCCAGGGAATGAGCAGTTCTTC
CDR3 protein: CASSPGNEQFF

D gene: NA
J gene: TRBJ2-7
V gene: TRBV10-3
clone size: NA
CDR3 length: 12
CDR3 DNA: TGTGCCATCAGCGATGAGGGGTTCGAGCAGTACTTC
CDR3 protein: CAISDEGFEQYF

D gene: NA
J gene: TRBJ1-2
V gene: TRBV25-1
clone size: NA
CDR3 length: 15
CDR3 DNA: TGTGCCAGCAGTGGGGGTCTTTTGGCTAACTATGGCTACACCTTC
CDR3 protein: CASSGGLLANYGYTF

D gene: TRBD2
J gene: TRBJ2-5
V gene: TRBV4-1
clone size: NA
CDR3 length: 15
CDR3 DNA: TGCGCCAGCAGCCAAGACGGGGGCGGGAGGGAGACCCAGTACTTC
CDR3 protein: CASSQDGGGRETQYF

D gene: TRBD1
J gene: TRBJ1-2
V gene: TRBV29-1
clone size: few
CDR3 length: 11
CDR3 DNA: TGCAGCGTACGGACAGGGGACGGCTACACCTTC
CDR3 protein: CSVRTGDGYTF

D gene: TRBD2
J gene: TRBJ2-7
V gene: TRBV29-1
clone size: NA
CDR3 length: 16
CDR3 DNA: TGCAGCGTTGAAGATCGACTAGCGGGAGGTGGCGGGGAGCAGTACTTC
CDR3 protein: CSVEDRLAGGGGEQYF

D gene: NA
J gene: TRBJ2-1
V gene: TRBV25-1
clone size: NA
CDR3 length: 13
CDR3 DNA: TGTGCCAGCAGTGATGCATCGGGGAATGAGCAGTTCTTC
CDR3 protein: CASSDASGNEQFF

D gene: TRBD1
J gene: TRBJ2-7
V gene: TRBV5-1
clone size: NA
CDR3 length: 14
CDR3 DNA: TGCGCCAGCGGACGGGGGACAGGGGCCTACGAGCAGTACTTC
CDR3 protein: CASGRGTGAYEQYF

D gene: TRBD1
J gene: TRBJ1-2
V gene: TRBV4-1
clone size: NA
CDR3 length: 15
CDR3 DNA: TGCGCCAGCAGCCAAGGAAGGGGACAGGGGTATGGCTACACCTTC
CDR3 protein: CASSQGRGQGYGYTF

D gene: TRBD2
J gene: TRBJ2-1
V gene: TRBV15
clone size: NA
CDR3 length: 17
CDR3 DNA: TGTGCCACCAGCAGACTACCCAGGGATAGCGGGAGGGATGAGCAGTTCTTC
CDR3 protein: CATSRLPRDSGRDEQFF

D gene: TRBD2
J gene: TRBJ2-3
V gene: TRBV7-8
clone size: NA
CDR3 length: 16
CDR3 DNA: TGTGCCAGCAGCTTTCCCGTAGCGGGTATCACAGATACGCAGTATTTT
CDR3 protein: CASSFPVAGITDTQYF

D gene: NA
J gene: TRBJ1-1
V gene: TRBV7-9
clone size: few
CDR3 length: 14
CDR3 DNA: TGTGCCAGCAGCTTAAAGGTGGAGGGAACTGAAGCTTTCTTT
CDR3 protein: CASSLKVEGTEAFF

D gene: TRBD2
J gene: TRBJ2-1
V gene: TRBV29-1
clone size: few
CDR3 length: 14
CDR3 DNA: TGCAGCGTTGAGGCGGGAGCTCGGTACAATGAGCAGTTCTTC
CDR3 protein: CSVEAGARYNEQFF

D gene: TRBD1
J gene: TRBJ2-1
V gene: TRBV19
clone size: NA
CDR3 length: 15
CDR3 DNA: TGTGCCAGTAGTACGGGACAGGCCTCCTACAATGAGCAGTTCTTC
CDR3 protein: CASSTGQASYNEQFF

D gene: TRBD2
J gene: TRBJ2-2
V gene: TRBV7-9
clone size: NA
CDR3 length: 16
CDR3 DNA: TGTGCCAGCAGCTCGACTAGCGGCATTAACACCGGGGAGCTGTTTTTT
CDR3 protein: CASSSTSGINTGELFF